The 20 T cell receptor beta chains listed next were all sequenced from one sample in a study of blood T cell repertoires in COVID-19. Clones were sequenced by immunoSEQ multiplex PCR, and TCRdb holds only the in-frame ones, with some missing. This sample carries some 160,000 clones, over 70% of them seen once, and the ten largest clones take nearly 3.5%. The specimen sequenced was PBMCs or T cells enriched from blood (not recorded which). The source of these receptors is a woman aged 55 to 70 who had recovered from COVID-19.

CDR3 bases: TGTGCCAGCAGGTCGAGTCACAATGAGCAGTTCTTC. Protein: CASRSSHNEQFF. The genes are TRBV6-5 and TRBJ2-1; no definite D call. The germline V and J ends were trimmed by 6 bases and 5 bases, with 8 bases remaining between them. CDR3 size: 12 residues. Germline CDR1 is MNHEY and CDR2 is SVGAGI.

This CDR3 reads CASSQEPSSGGADTQYF. The CDR3 DNA reads TGTGCCAGCAGCCAAGAGCCTTCTAGCGGGGGAGCAGATACGCAGTATTTT. V gene TRBV4-2 combines with J gene TRBJ2-3; TRBD2 aligns across 10 bases. CDR1 LGHNA and CDR2 YNFKEQ come from the germline V gene. The CDR3 covers 17 residues. Trimming removed 0 bases from V and 4 bases from J; junction bases left unmatched: 7.

This clone was counted a few times. This rearrangement joins TRBV10-3 to TRBJ1-6, with TRBD1 matching over 10 bases. CDR3 length: 22 amino acids. Germline CDR1 is ENHRY and CDR2 is SYGVKD. V lost 0 bases and J lost 0; bases outside the gene matches: 14. Written as DNA, the CDR3 is TGTGCCATCAGTGAGTCGTTATTCGGGACAGGGGAACAATTCTCCTATAATTCACCCCTCCACTTT. Translating gives CAISESLFGTGEQFSYNSPLHF.

The V call is TRBV15, the J call TRBJ1-6, with 8 bases lining up with TRBD1. The V and J ends lost 2 bases and 6 bases, in that order; junction bases with no gene match: 0. Germline V gene sequence: CDR1 LNHNV, CDR2 YYDKDF (reference sequence). The CDR3 is 14 residues long. CDR3 amino acids: CATSRQGANSPLHF. Written as DNA, the CDR3 is TGTGCCACCAGCAGACAGGGGGCTAATTCACCCCTCCACTTT.

This clone was observed once. This chain uses TRBV10-1 with TRBJ2-3; a weak D match, TRBD2 (6 bases). Germline V CDR1 and CDR2: WNHNN, SYGVQD (reference sequence). Trimming pared 6 bases from V and 2 bases from J, leaving 12 bases between. CDR3 length: 14 residues. The CDR3 sequence is CASRPGLNTDTQYF. CDR3 DNA sequence: TGCGCCAGCAGGCCGGGACTCAACACAGATACGCAGTATTTT.

This clone occurred once. The chain links TRBV18 to TRBJ1-1, with a tentative D call TRBD1 (5 bases). With 3 bases removed from V and 3 bases from J, the gap between germline ends came to 20 bases. Per the germline V gene, CDR1 is KGHSH and CDR2 is LQKENI. The CDR3 consists of 17 residues. Here the CDR3 reads CASSPRQTDGGYTEAFF. The DNA of the CDR3 is TGTGCCAGCTCACCTCGGCAGACCGACGGGGGGTACACTGAAGCTTTCTTT.

The V and J genes are TRBV2 and TRBJ1-1, with TRBD1 as a possible D gene (6 bases). CDR1 is SNHLY and CDR2 is FYNNEI in the germline V gene. The CDR3 spans 13 residues. Deletions cut 7 bases from V and 4 bases from J, with 13 bases between. In DNA form, the CDR3 reads TGTGCCAGCACCAGGACAGCTAGCACTGAAGCTTTCTTT. This translates into CASTRTASTEAFF.

V usage is TRBV4-1 and J usage is TRBJ1-2, with a weak D call TRBD1 (5 bases). This CDR3 spans 16 amino acids. Germline values: CDR1 MGHRA, CDR2 YSYEKL. V shed 0 bases and J shed 1 base, with 12 bases lying between them. CDR3 protein: CASSQDRDSRNYGYTF. CDR3 nucleotide sequence: TGCGCCAGCAGCCAAGACCGGGACTCCCGTAACTATGGCTACACCTTC.

This chain connects TRBV2 to TRBJ1-2; TRBD1 might be the D (6 bases). The CDR3 has 16 residues. The germline CDR1 and CDR2 sequences are SNHLY and FYNNEI. Trimming took 7 bases from V and 0 from J, leaving 18 bases between them. CDR3 amino acids: CASTKHSGTPNYGYTF. The CDR3 nucleotides are TGTGCCAGCACCAAACACTCCGGGACACCTAACTATGGCTACACCTTC.

This chain joins TRBV18 and TRBJ2-7, with a possible D match to TRBD2 (7 bases). CDR1 KGHSH and CDR2 LQKENI come from the germline V gene. The length of the CDR3 is 16 residues. V was trimmed by 3 bases and J by 2 bases, leaving 17 bases between them. The CDR3 DNA is TGTGCCAGCTCACCGGACGTCGCGGGGGCCCCCTACGAGCAGTACTTC. Its protein is CASSPDVAGAPYEQYF.

The gene calls are TRBV20-1 and TRBJ1-2, with D hard to call. The CDR3 runs 12 residues. The V end was cut by 3 bases, the J end by 2 bases, with 7 bases between. Germline loops: CDR1 DFQATT, CDR2 SNEGSKA (reference sequence). CDR3 nucleotide sequence: TGCAGTGCTAGTGGACTGAACTATGGCTACACCTTC. It specifies CSASGLNYGYTF.

CDR3 in amino acids: CASSKKAGQYNEQFF. For the CDR3, the DNA is TGTGCCAGCAGCAAAAAGGCAGGCCAATACAATGAGCAGTTCTTC. The chain carries TRBV21-1 and TRBJ2-1; no check of the table's D call, TRBD1, against the DNA was made. TRBV21-1 is described as a pseudogene. The CDR3 length is 15 residues.

The chain employs TRBV29-1 and TRBJ1-1; TRBD1 is a possible D gene (6 bases). V shed 4 bases and J shed 5 bases, with 14 bases lying between them. Germline V gene lookup returns CDR1 SQVTM and CDR2 ANQGSEA. The CDR3 runs to 13 residues. The CDR3 spells CSVAYSGETEAFF. The CDR3 nucleotides read TGCAGCGTTGCCTATTCAGGGGAGACTGAAGCTTTCTTT.

This clone was seen a single time. The rearrangement joins TRBV19 to TRBJ1-1; perhaps TRBD1 as D (5 bases). CDR1 is LNHDA, CDR2 SQIVND, per germline (reference sequence). The CDR3 contains 13 residues. The V end was cut by 3 bases, the J end by 7 bases, with 12 bases between. The CDR3 DNA is TGTGCCAGTAGTATTAGCGGGGCCGGTGAAGCTTTCTTT. This codes for CASSISGAGEAFF.

The chain carries TRBV27 and TRBJ1-4; 7 nucleotides align to TRBD1. Trimming removed 5 bases from V and 8 bases from J; junction bases left unmatched: 8. The germline V gene encodes CDR1 MNHEY and CDR2 SMNVEV (reference sequence). This CDR3 spans 14 amino acids. CDR3 in amino acids: CASSMGTDIEKLFF. Written as DNA, the CDR3 is TGTGCCAGCAGTATGGGGACAGATATAGAAAAACTGTTTTTT.

The chain is built from TRBV9 and TRBJ2-2; 14 bases fit TRBD2. V lost 1 base, J lost 5 bases, and 7 bases stayed unmatched. There are 18 residues in the CDR3. Germline V gene sequence: CDR1 SGDLS, CDR2 YYNGEE. The CDR3 nucleotides are TGTGCCAGCAGCGTATTCCGACTAGCGGGGGGGCAGACCGGGGAGCTGTTTTTT. Amino acid sequence: CASSVFRLAGGQTGELFF.

The chain has TRBV18 and TRBJ1-3, with 11 bases that match TRBD1. The CDR3 extends over 16 amino acids. J gave up 0 bases and V 5 bases, and 3 bases lay outside the gene matches. Germline loops: CDR1 KGHSH, CDR2 LQKENI. CDR3: CASSSGQGVSGNTIYF. CDR3 sequence (DNA): TGTGCCAGCTCATCGGGACAGGGGGTCTCTGGAAACACCATATATTTT.

This chain joins TRBV6-5 and TRBJ1-2; D gene ambiguous. The V gene lost 6 bases and the J gene lost 0 bases, with 14 bases spanning the gap. Germline CDR1 and CDR2: MNHEY and SVGAGI. The CDR3 sequence is 15 residues long. This chain's CDR3 is CASSRVRVPNYGYTF. CDR3 coding DNA: TGTGCCAGCAGCCGGGTCCGGGTCCCTAACTATGGCTACACCTTC.

This chain connects TRBV2 to TRBJ1-3, with D uncertain. CDR1 is SNHLY, CDR2 FYNNEI, per germline. This CDR3 region has 15 residues. V gave up 4 bases and J gave up 0 bases, with 10 bases separating them. This CDR3 reads CASSATPGSGNTIYF. The CDR3 coding sequence is TGTGCCAGCAGTGCCACCCCCGGCTCTGGAAACACCATATATTTT.

This chain uses TRBV5-5 with TRBJ1-2; tentative D call: TRBD1 (5 bases). CDR3 length equals 13 residues. V was shortened by 9 bases and J by 4 bases, with 16 bases between the two germline ends. Germline V lookup: CDR1 SGHKS, CDR2 YYEKEE (reference sequence). The CDR3 nucleotides read TGTGCCACTCGCGGGGGACTGGCCTATGGCTACACCTTC. This translates into CATRGGLAYGYTF.